This T cell receptor (beta chain) was profiled in a study of T cell responses to AZD1222 COVID-19 vaccine. Some clones are missing from TCRdb's copy, which holds only in-frame ones; the method was immunoSEQ multiplex PCR. The table shows about 150,000 clones, with around 90% occurring only once. In regard to this clone: Antigen unknown.

Points from the study as a whole: An increase in Spike-specific TCR breadth and depth was observed after two AZD1222 doses.

The CDR3 is 16 amino acids. Trimming took 4 bases from V and 0 from J, leaving 13 bases between them. Germline loops: CDR1 KGHSH, CDR2 LQKENI. This chain connects TRBV18 to TRBJ1-3, with D perhaps TRBD1 (5 bases). This material consisted of peripheral blood, taken on day 0 of AZD1222 vaccination. This clonotype was obtained from an adult in good health. This CDR3 is CASSLLEGLSGNTIYF. The CDR3, as DNA: TGTGCCAGCTCACTTCTCGAGGGGCTCTCTGGAAACACCATATATTTT.